One and the same sample provided the 23 T cell receptor beta chains below, sequenced in a study of shared clonotypes between healthy human individuals (dated by TCRdb to 2018 to 2021). CD8 naive samples were CD45RO-negative cells positively selected for CCR7, giving a CD45RA+CCR7+ population that excluded TemRA cells. Libraries came from the immunoSEQ multiplex PCR assay. This immuneACCESS table, as held by TCRdb, lists in-frame sequences with V and J called but not all clones. Of the missing ones, under half trace to an unresolved V gene in checked studies; the others have no known cause. This sample gives around 1.9 million clones in total; approximately 94% of them show up just once. Of the sample, more than 1.5% is held by the ten largest clones. Sequencing was performed on naive CD8+ T cells from PBMCs. Explained via the paper, the cell subset or site label denotes: CD45RA+CCR7+. Every receptor here comes from a man aged 18 to 29 in good health. Some clones in this sample may be carry-over from other donors' samples.

This chain links TRBV28 with TRBJ1-1, with D unclear. Germline V gives CDR1 MDHEN, CDR2 SYDVKM. V gave up 4 bases and J gave up 0 bases, with 15 bases separating them. The CDR3 spans 16 residues. The CDR3 DNA sequence: TGTGCCAGCAGTTCCCGGGTTTTCACCATGAACACTGAAGCTTTCTTT. It is translated as CASSSRVFTMNTEAFF.

V usage is TRBV27 and J usage is TRBJ1-5; D not resolved. Germline-derived CDR1 and CDR2 are MNHEY and SMNVEV (reference sequence). The CDR3 runs 16 residues. The V end lost 3 bases, the J end lost 0 bases, and 12 bases lay between the germline ends. The CDR3 here is CASSFQSGHSNQPQHF. The CDR3 DNA is TGTGCCAGCAGTTTTCAATCGGGCCATAGCAATCAGCCCCAGCATTTT.

The V gene is TRBV12-5, the J gene TRBJ1-2; 7 bases fit TRBD1. The CDR3 has 15 residues. The J segment lost 6 bases and the V segment lost 4 bases, leaving 11 bases of the junction unmatched. CDR1 and CDR2 from the germline V gene are LGHNT and FRNRAP. The DNA of the CDR3 is TGTGCTAGTGGTTCCGAGGGGGCGCCTTTGGATGGCTACACCTTC. This codes for CASGSEGAPLDGYTF.

This clone was found once. CDR3 bases: TGTGCCAGCAGTTACGTAAGGACAGGGGCCGAGCAGTACTTC. Protein sequence: CASSYVRTGAEQYF. This chain joins TRBV6-6 and TRBJ2-7; 9 nucleotides match TRBD1. CDR1 is MNHNY, CDR2 SVGAGI, per germline (reference sequence). V lost 2 bases, J lost 6 bases, and 5 bases stayed unmatched. The CDR3 extends over 14 amino acids.

The chain joins TRBV7-9 to TRBJ1-1; D uncertain. Germline CDR1 is SEHNR and CDR2 is FQNEAQ (reference sequence). This CDR3 spans 15 amino acids. The V end was cut by 1 base, the J end by 3 bases, with 12 bases between. Here the CDR3 DNA reads TGTGCCAGCAGCTTAGAACGGGCCCCGTACACTGAAGCTTTCTTT. This sequence encodes CASSLERAPYTEAFF.

The chain joins TRBV7-8 to TRBJ2-1; TRBD2 matches at 10 bases. V lost 5 bases and J lost 5; bases outside the gene matches: 6. CDR3 length: 15 amino acids. Germline loops: CDR1 SGHVS, CDR2 FQNEAQ. The CDR3 nucleotides are TGTGCCAGCAGCGCCACTAGCGGGGCGAACAATGAGCAGTTCTTC. This codes for CASSATSGANNEQFF.

The chain recombines TRBV5-1 with TRBJ2-7, with 7 bases fitting TRBD2. V gave up 1 base and J gave up 3 bases; unmatched junction bases: 4. This CDR3 spans 14 amino acids. Germline CDR1 is SGHRS and CDR2 is YFSETQ. CDR3 sequence reads: CASSLWREGYEQYF. In DNA, the CDR3 is TGCGCCAGCAGCTTGTGGAGGGAGGGCTACGAGCAGTACTTC.

The V and J genes are TRBV6-5 and TRBJ1-1; D call uncertain. Trimming stripped 0 bases from V and 9 bases from J, with 8 bases between. The germline V gene has CDR1 MNHEY and CDR2 SVGAGI. This CDR3 is built from 12 residues. The CDR3 DNA follows: TGTGCCAGCAGTTACTCGCCGGAGAAAGCTTTCTTT. This sequence encodes CASSYSPEKAFF.

The CDR3 loop reads CASSLLRTADYGYTF. The CDR3 DNA reads as TGTGCCAGCAGCTTACTCCGGACAGCTGACTATGGCTACACCTTC. The rearrangement joins TRBV7-2 to TRBJ1-2; a weak D match, TRBD1 (6 bases). The CDR3 has 15 residues. Trimming removed 2 bases from V and 3 bases from J, with 13 bases in between. Germline-derived CDR1 and CDR2 are SGHTA and FQGNSA.

The V gene is TRBV4-3, the J gene TRBJ2-3; TRBD1 agrees at 8 bases. Germline values: CDR1 LGHNA, CDR2 YSLEER. The V and J ends lost 4 bases and 4 bases, in that order; junction bases with no gene match: 7. This CDR3 has 15 residues. The CDR3 coding sequence is TGCGCCAGCAGCCTCAACAGGGGGAGTGCAGATACGCAGTATTTT. Protein sequence: CASSLNRGSADTQYF.

The V and J genes are TRBV7-8 and TRBJ2-2; D is unresolved. The CDR3 sequence is 11 residues long. CDR1 SGHVS and CDR2 FQNEAQ come from the germline V gene. V lost 4 bases and J 3 bases, leaving 0 bases between the germline ends. CDR3 sequence (DNA): TGTGCCAGCAGCTACACCGGGGAGCTGTTTTTT. Its translation is CASSYTGELFF.

This clone was picked up one time. This chain connects TRBV4-1 to TRBJ1-5; D unresolved. The CDR3 totals 17 residues. Per germline, CDR1 MGHRA and CDR2 YSYEKL. Trimming removed 0 bases from V and 1 base from J, with 13 bases in between. The CDR3 coding sequence is TGCGCCAGCAGCCAAGATATGTACGTGGGGAGCAATCAGCCCCAGCATTTT. Translated, it gives CASSQDMYVGSNQPQHF.

The chain uses TRBV5-1 and TRBJ1-2; 7 positions agree with TRBD1. V was pared by 3 bases and J by 6 bases, with 5 bases of the junction left unmatched. Germline CDR1 and CDR2: SGHRS and YFSETQ. This CDR3 has 13 amino acids. The CDR3 sequence: CASSSQGDDGYTF. Written as DNA, the CDR3 is TGCGCCAGCAGCTCGCAGGGGGATGATGGCTACACCTTC.

The chain has TRBV27 and TRBJ2-1; D may be TRBD2 (5 bases). The CDR3 is 15 residues long. CDR1 is MNHEY and CDR2 is SMNVEV in the germline V gene (reference sequence). Trimming removed 6 bases at V and 2 bases at J, with 14 bases between. In DNA form, the CDR3 reads TGTGCCAGCAGCCTGGGAGTAGGCCCCTACAATGAGCAGTTCTTC. It yields the protein CASSLGVGPYNEQFF.

In this sample, this clone turned up once. The chain carries TRBV7-9 and TRBJ2-3; D call uncertain. CDR1 is SEHNR and CDR2 is FQNEAQ in the germline V gene (reference sequence). Trimming took 8 bases from V and 6 from J, leaving 3 bases between them. The CDR3 is 9 amino acids. For the CDR3, the DNA is TGTGCCAGCCCCGATACGCAGTATTTT. Translating it yields CASPDTQYF.

The chain joins TRBV5-1 to TRBJ2-2; TRBD1 matches at 10 bases. Germline lookup yields CDR1 SGHRS and CDR2 YFSETQ. The length of the CDR3 is 16 residues. V shed 4 bases and J 4 bases; nucleotides not matched to a gene: 7. CDR3 DNA sequence: TGCGCCAGCAGCCTATGGGACAGGGGCTTCACCGGGGAGCTGTTTTTT. Residues: CASSLWDRGFTGELFF.

The chain links TRBV10-3 to TRBJ2-3, with a tentative D call TRBD1 (5 bases). The germline CDR1 and CDR2 sequences are ENHRY and SYGVKD. The CDR3 is 15 residues long. Trimming cost V 0 bases and J 0 bases, with 7 bases left between them. Written as DNA, the CDR3 is TGTGCCATCAGTGAGTCGACAGAAAGCACAGATACGCAGTATTTT. Its translation: CAISESTESTDTQYF.

This chain links TRBV5-5 with TRBJ1-5; the D is unclear. CDR3 length: 16 residues. Trimming pared 4 bases from V and 6 bases from J, leaving 20 bases between. From germline, CDR1 is SGHKS and CDR2 YYEKEE (reference sequence). CDR3: CASSPSGVGNFQPQHF. The CDR3 coding sequence is TGTGCCAGCAGCCCATCAGGTGTAGGGAACTTTCAGCCCCAGCATTTT.

In this sample, this clone turned up once. The chain uses TRBV7-9 and TRBJ2-7; D is perhaps TRBD1 (6 bases). Between the trimmed V and J ends, which lost 5 bases and 0 bases, there was a span of 14 bases. The CDR3 has 15 residues. The V gene's germline CDR1 is SEHNR and CDR2 FQNEAQ (reference sequence). CDR3 DNA: TGTGCCAGCAGCCCGCGGACAGCCAGCTCCTACGAGCAGTACTTC. Residues: CASSPRTASSYEQYF.

The gene calls are TRBV21-1 and TRBJ2-7. TRBV21-1 is a documented pseudogene. There are 12 residues in the CDR3. CDR3 DNA: TGTGCCAGCAGCACCCGGCCCCACGAGCAGTACTTC. Translation gives CASSTRPHEQYF.

As concerns this clone: The same CDR3 is also encoded by other DNA sequences in this sample. The chain couples TRBV28 to TRBJ2-1; 12 bases agree with TRBD2. V shed 6 bases and J 3 bases; nucleotides not matched to a gene: 3. The CDR3 has 15 amino acids. The germline V gene has CDR1 MDHEN and CDR2 SYDVKM. CDR3 sequence reads: CASSEGLAGYNEQFF. The CDR3 DNA sequence: TGTGCCAGCAGCGAGGGACTAGCGGGCTACAATGAGCAGTTCTTC.

As concerns this clone: Other DNA sequences within the sample encode an identical CDR3. The chain joins TRBV6-1 to TRBJ2-7; D uncertain. V was cut by 3 bases and J by 4 bases, with 13 bases left in between. Germline CDR1 and CDR2: MNHNS and SASEGT. The CDR3 contains 14 residues. CDR3 loop: CASSEVGSGYEQYF. The DNA of the CDR3 is TGTGCCAGCAGTGAGGTTGGCTCGGGTTACGAGCAGTACTTC.

V usage is TRBV19 and J usage is TRBJ2-1; the D is unclear. This CDR3 comprises 15 residues. Germline V gene lookup returns CDR1 LNHDA and CDR2 SQIVND (reference sequence). Trimming removed 4 bases from V and 0 bases from J, with 10 bases in between. The DNA of the CDR3 is TGTGCCAGTAGTAGCGGCGAAAGCTCCTACAATGAGCAGTTCTTC. Translation: CASSSGESSYNEQFF.